The present T cell receptor (beta chain) was sequenced within a study of cytomegalovirus exposure and HLA in healthy donors. With 5 bases removed from V and 4 bases from J, the gap between germline ends came to 17 bases. Germline lookup yields CDR1 LGHNA and CDR2 YSLEER. The CDR3 runs to 15 residues. This clone was seen only a few times. It was with 60 Vbeta and 13 Jbeta primers that the PCR ran. The data were produced by immunoSEQ multiplex PCR, yet TCRdb's version contains in-frame clones alone and is incomplete. The profile shows about 160,000 clones, about three quarters of them singletons. Sequenced sample: PBMCs. The clonotype was recovered from a woman aged 40 to 55 in good health and CMV-seropositive. The genes are TRBV4-3 and TRBJ1-1; maybe TRBD1 (5 bases). The CDR3 here is CASSKGKGIVTEAFF. CDR3 DNA sequence: TGCGCCAGCAGCAAAGGCAAGGGGATAGTCACTGAAGCTTTCTTT.